This TCR beta chain was profiled in a study of shared clonotypes between healthy human individuals. The CDR3 runs to 14 residues. Germline V CDR1 and CDR2: MNHEY, SVGAGI. Trimming took 6 bases from V and 7 from J, leaving 15 bases between them. Using immunoSEQ multiplex PCR, the repertoire was profiled, and TCRdb retains in-frame clones only, with some absent. The top ten hold 0.36% of the sample, which has around 1.4 million clones, roughly 98.5% seen once. V and J are TRBV6-5 and TRBJ1-4, with D uncertain. The receptor was derived from a man aged 25-40 years in good health. The sample comprised naive CD4+ T cells sorted from blood. As for subset: CD45RA+ positively selected. This CDR3 reads CASSPAIYPEKLFF. The CDR3 DNA sequence: TGTGCCAGCAGCCCGGCGATTTACCCTGAAAAACTGTTTTTT.